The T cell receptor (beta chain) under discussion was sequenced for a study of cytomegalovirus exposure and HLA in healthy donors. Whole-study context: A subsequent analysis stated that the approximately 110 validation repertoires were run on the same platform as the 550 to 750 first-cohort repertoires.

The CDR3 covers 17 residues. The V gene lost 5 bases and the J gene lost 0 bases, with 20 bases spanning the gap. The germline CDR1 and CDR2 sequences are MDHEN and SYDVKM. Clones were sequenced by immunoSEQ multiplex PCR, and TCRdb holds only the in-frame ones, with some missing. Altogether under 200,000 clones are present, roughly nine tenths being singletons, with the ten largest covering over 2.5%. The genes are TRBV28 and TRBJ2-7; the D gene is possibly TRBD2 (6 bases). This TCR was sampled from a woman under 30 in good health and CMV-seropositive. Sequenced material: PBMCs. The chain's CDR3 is CASSQTVGGLLSYEQYF. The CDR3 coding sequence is TGTGCCAGCAGTCAAACCGTGGGGGGACTCCTCTCCTACGAGCAGTACTTC.